A selection of T cell receptor beta chains follows, all from one sample in a study of vaccination and CD4 T cells after COVID-19. These receptors have no known antigen. TCRdb passed the PCR reads through MiXCR, listing each CDR3 protein once. The sample has just under 20,000 distinct CDR3 sequences; 26% are singletons. Sequencing used cultured CD4+ T cells from blood. These receptors were obtained from a human donor with COVID-19. CDR3s include the opening cysteine and the closing phenylalanine or tryptophan. D genes are given only for firm matches. The size field is filled for only some rows; it gives once, few, many or a size class.

d_gene,j_gene,abundance,v_gene,CDR3aa,CDR3nt
.,TRBJ2-5,.,TRBV9,CASSAISWAGGQETQYF,TGTGCCAGCAGCGCTATATCCTGGGCCGGGGGCCAAGAGACCCAGTACTTC
.,TRBJ2-5,.,TRBV7-2,CASSLGRGSQETQYF,TGTGCCAGCAGCTTAGGTCGGGGGAGCCAAGAGACCCAGTACTTC
TRBD1,TRBJ1-1,.,TRBV5-4,CASSQDRVNAFF,TGTGCCAGCAGCCAGGACAGGGTAAACGCTTTCTTT
.,TRBJ1-1,.,TRBV6-1,CASYLGGGSEAFF,TGTGCCAGCTACTTAGGTGGGGGTTCTGAAGCTTTCTTT
.,TRBJ2-2,few,TRBV29-1,CSGGGDGELFF,TGCAGCGGAGGCGGTGACGGGGAGCTGTTTTTT
.,TRBJ1-4,few,TRBV19,CASTGVAAEKLFF,TGTGCCAGTACGGGGGTTGCCGCGGAAAAACTGTTTTTT
TRBD2,TRBJ2-3,few,TRBV7-2,CASSLFNGVAGALDTQYF,TGTGCCAGCAGCTTATTTAATGGAGTAGCGGGGGCTTTAGATACGCAGTATTTT
TRBD2,TRBJ2-3,.,TRBV10-1,CASSPRGGTDTQYF,TGCGCCAGCAGTCCGCGGGGGGGCACAGATACGCAGTATTTT
.,TRBJ1-2,few,TRBV7-8,CASSLGAGGYTF,TGTGCCAGCAGCTTAGGAGCCGGCGGCTACACCTTC
.,TRBJ1-5,few,TRBV6-5,CASSYAAGDGNQPQHF,TGTGCCAGCAGTTACGCTGCGGGGGATGGCAATCAGCCCCAGCATTTT
TRBD1,TRBJ1-1,.,TRBV9,CASSANTGGTAFF,TGTGCCAGCAGCGCCAACACAGGGGGGACAGCTTTCTTT
.,TRBJ1-2,.,TRBV7-2,CASSFQRTNYGYTF,TGTGCCAGCAGCTTTCAGAGAACGAACTATGGCTACACCTTC
TRBD1,TRBJ1-2,.,TRBV18,CASSPSRDRDGYTF,TGTGCCAGCTCACCCTCCCGGGACAGGGACGGCTACACCTTC
.,TRBJ1-5,.,TRBV12-3/TRBV12-4,CASSLALAGFKPQHF,TGTGCCAGCAGTTTAGCGCTCGCAGGTTTTAAGCCCCAGCATTTT
.,TRBJ2-2,.,TRBV6-1,CASIPYHPGELFF,TGTGCCAGCATACCCTATCACCCCGGGGAGCTGTTTTTT
.,TRBJ1-5,few,TRBV25-1,CASSNGRQAEQPQHF,TGTGCCAGCAGTAATGGACGACAGGCAGAGCAGCCCCAGCATTTT
.,TRBJ1-5,few,TRBV2,CASTEGGRGWPQHF,TGTGCCAGCACCGAAGGCGGACGAGGCTGGCCCCAGCATTTT
.,TRBJ1-2,.,TRBV6-4,CASSDPGAHYGYTF,TGTGCCAGCAGTGACCCAGGTGCACACTATGGCTACACCTTC
.,TRBJ1-2,.,TRBV27,CASRNRAGYGYTF,TGTGCCAGCAGAAACAGGGCCGGCTATGGCTACACCTTC
TRBD2,TRBJ2-1,.,TRBV11-2,CASSGGTSSYNEQFF,TGTGCCAGCAGCGGAGGGACTAGCTCCTACAATGAGCAGTTCTTC
TRBD1,TRBJ1-2,.,TRBV12-3/TRBV12-4,CASSSSGGFYNYGYTF,TGTGCCAGCAGTTCGTCAGGGGGATTTTATAACTATGGCTACACCTTC
TRBD1,TRBJ1-5,few,TRBV24-1,CATPRDQRDRGFSYSNQPQHF,TGTGCCACGCCTAGGGATCAGAGGGACAGGGGGTTTTCGTATAGCAATCAGCCCCAGCATTTT
TRBD2,TRBJ2-7,.,TRBV19,CASSEVSGGLYEQYF,TGTGCCAGTAGTGAGGTCAGCGGGGGATTATACGAGCAGTACTTC
.,TRBJ1-5,.,TRBV18,CASSPEGVGNQPQHF,TGTGCCAGCTCACCGGAGGGGGTGGGCAATCAGCCCCAGCATTTT
.,TRBJ1-1,few,TRBV12-3/TRBV12-4,CASSTLGRDESFF,TGTGCCAGCAGTACCCTCGGACGGGATGAGTCTTTCTTT
.,TRBJ2-4,few,TRBV28,CASCWEKGAKNIQYF,TGTGCCTCTTGTTGGGAGAAGGGGGCCAAAAACATTCAGTACTTC
TRBD1,TRBJ1-1,.,TRBV7-3,CASSLVRQGNTEAFF,TGTGCCAGCAGCTTAGTCCGACAGGGGAACACTGAAGCTTTCTTT
TRBD2,TRBJ2-3,few,TRBV7-6,CASSLERGVDTQYF,TGTGCCAGCAGCTTAGAGCGGGGGGTGGATACGCAGTATTTT
.,TRBJ1-6,few,TRBV21-1,CASSKKRTGRDSYNSPLHF,TGTGCCAGCAGCAAAAAAAGGACAGGGAGGGACTCCTATAATTCACCCCTCCACTTT
TRBD2,TRBJ2-5,few,TRBV20-1,CSASSSSGVETQYF,TGCAGTGCTAGCAGCTCTAGCGGGGTAGAGACCCAGTACTTC
.,TRBJ1-6,.,TRBV2,CASTGQPRSPLHF,TGTGCCAGCACTGGACAACCTCGGTCACCCCTCCACTTT
.,TRBJ2-7,.,TRBV5-1,CASSVVRAQDEQYF,TGCGCCAGCAGCGTGGTCAGGGCCCAAGACGAGCAGTACTTC
.,TRBJ2-3,.,TRBV10-2,CASSALLRDTQYF,TGCGCCAGCAGTGCGCTTCTCAGGGATACGCAGTATTTT
.,TRBJ2-6,.,TRBV6-2/TRBV6-3,CASSYPPGASGANVLTF,TGTGCCAGCAGTTACCCCCCGGGGGCGTCTGGGGCCAACGTCCTGACTTTC
.,TRBJ1-5,.,TRBV7-2,CASSLRGSANQPQHF,TGTGCCAGCAGCTTACGGGGGTCGGCGAATCAGCCCCAGCATTTT
TRBD1,TRBJ1-6,.,TRBV20-1,CSARTSVQGASSYNPPLHF,TGCAGTGCTAGGACCTCGGTGCAGGGGGCAAGCTCCTATAATCCACCCCTCCACTTT
.,TRBJ2-6,.,TRBV5-8,CASSPGNRWAGANVLTF,TGTGCCAGCAGCCCCGGTAATCGCTGGGCAGGGGCCAACGTCCTGACTTTC
.,TRBJ2-7,.,TRBV6-5,CASSYSSARPSYEQYF,TGTGCCAGCAGTTACTCTTCCGCCAGACCTTCCTACGAGCAGTACTTC
.,TRBJ1-2,.,TRBV19,CANSVGGNNYGYTF,TGTGCCAATAGCGTAGGGGGGAATAACTATGGCTACACCTTC
.,TRBJ1-6,few,TRBV18,CASSPMADYNSPLHF,TGTGCCAGCTCACCGATGGCAGACTATAATTCACCCCTCCACTTT
.,TRBJ2-3,.,TRBV10-3,CAISGPRGGTSTDTQYF,TGTGCCATCAGTGGACCCCGCGGAGGGACTAGCACAGATACGCAGTATTTT
.,TRBJ1-3,.,TRBV7-2,CASSLVGLSGNTIYF,TGTGCCAGCAGCTTAGTTGGGTTAAGTGGAAACACCATATATTTT
.,TRBJ1-6,few,TRBV30,CAWSPPGRAFYSPLHF,TGTGCCTGGAGTCCCCCCGGAAGGGCATTTTATTCACCCCTCCACTTT
.,TRBJ1-5,.,TRBV5-6,CASSARGGSNQPQHF,TGTGCCAGCAGCGCGAGGGGAGGAAGCAATCAGCCCCAGCATTTT